A single sample gave rise to the 28 T cell receptor beta chains below, sequenced in a study of identical twins. Each CDR3 protein is one row after TCRdb ran MiXCR on the 5' RACE reads. The sample contains 250,000 to 300,000 distinct CDR3 sequences, more than 8% of which appear only once. These data were also reused for a study on yellow fever vaccine responses in identical twins.

Material for sequencing was CD8+ T cells sorted from blood. Receptors were obtained from a woman aged 18-35 years in good health.

The chain has TRBV5-4 and TRBJ2-5; D might be TRBD2 (7 bases). Per germline, CDR1 SGHNT and CDR2 YYREEE (reference sequence). The CDR3 extends over 15 amino acids. Trimming removed 3 bases from V and 5 bases from J, with 17 bases in between. DNA for the CDR3: TGTGCCAGCAGCTACAGGGAGGGCCATTTCGAGACCCAGTACTTC. The encoded protein is CASSYREGHFETQYF.

This clonotype was picked up many times. The chain links TRBV10-3 to TRBJ2-3, with 9 bases identical to TRBD1. The germline CDR1 and CDR2 sequences are ENHRY and SYGVKD. This CDR3 contains 15 residues. Trimming cost V 7 bases and J 1 base; bases outside gene matches: 6. CDR3: CAINRRDRGTDTQYF. The DNA of the CDR3 is TGTGCCATCAACCGCCGGGACAGGGGCACAGATACGCAGTATTTT.

This sequence joins TRBV29-1 and TRBJ2-7; 9 bases line up with TRBD1. V lost 4 bases, J lost 0 bases, and 7 bases stayed unmatched. The CDR3 is 15 amino acids. From germline, CDR1 is SQVTM and CDR2 ANQGSEA. The CDR3 sequence is CSVGTGERSSYEQYF. CDR3 bases: TGCAGCGTTGGGACAGGGGAGAGAAGCTCCTACGAGCAGTACTTC.

The chain uses TRBV29-1 and TRBJ1-2, with TRBD1 matching over 9 bases. CDR1 is SQVTM and CDR2 is ANQGSEA in the germline V gene. This CDR3 contains 15 residues. Losses at the gene ends were 2 bases for V and 2 bases for J; bases not matched to a gene: 6. The DNA of the CDR3 is TGCAGCGTTGAACAAGACAGGGGGGGCAACTATGGCTACACCTTC. Protein product: CSVEQDRGGNYGYTF.

The chain uses TRBV19 and TRBJ2-2; 8 nucleotides align to TRBD1. This CDR3 has 13 residues. Germline V CDR1 and CDR2: LNHDA, SQIVND (reference sequence). The CDR3 nucleotides read TGTGCGACGAGGCAGGGGGCACCCGGGGAGCTGTTTTTT. Translated, it gives CATRQGAPGELFF.

This clonotype was recorded many times. CDR3 region: CASSDPGQGASGETQYF. In DNA form, the CDR3 reads TGTGCCAGCAGTGACCCGGGACAGGGGGCGAGTGGGGAGACCCAGTACTTC. The gene calls are TRBV25-1 and TRBJ2-5; TRBD1 aligns across 12 bases. V dropped 3 bases and J dropped 5; count of bases not matched to a gene: 10. Germline V gene data show CDR1 as MGHDK and CDR2 as SYGVNS. This CDR3 is built from 17 residues.

This clonotype has ten or more counts. This chain joins TRBV4-3 and TRBJ2-1, with TRBD2 matching over 7 bases. The CDR3 extends over 13 amino acids. V shed 6 bases, J shed 7 bases, and the junction held 6 bases outside the gene matches. The germline CDR1 and CDR2 sequences are LGHNA and YSLEER. Here the CDR3 DNA reads TGCGCCAGCAGTGACGGGACTATTAATGAGCAGTTCTTC. It codes for CASSDGTINEQFF.

This clonotype was found many times. The rearrangement joins TRBV7-2 to TRBJ2-1; D is perhaps TRBD2 (6 bases). Germline loops: CDR1 SGHTA, CDR2 FQGNSA. The CDR3 spans 16 residues. Trimming took 7 bases from V and 0 from J, leaving 16 bases between them. CDR3 bases: TGTGCCAGCACCCGACTTAGCGGCAGCTCCTACAATGAGCAGTTCTTC. Its protein product is CASTRLSGSSYNEQFF.

This clonotype came up many times. The chain uses TRBV4-3 and TRBJ2-5; the match to TRBD2 covers 9 bases. V dropped 0 bases and J dropped 13; count of bases not matched to a gene: 9. The CDR3 sequence is 14 residues long. Germline CDR1 reads LGHNA; CDR2 reads YSLEER. The DNA of the CDR3 is TGCGCCAGCAGCCAAGAGATTAGCGGGAGTCCGGCGTACTTC. Translated: CASSQEISGSPAYF.

V usage is TRBV5-4 and J usage is TRBJ2-3; 9 bases agree with TRBD2. The CDR3 length is 22 residues. J was trimmed by 4 bases and V by 3 bases; bases with no gene match: 27. Germline V gene data show CDR1 as SGHNT and CDR2 as YYREEE (reference sequence). As DNA, the CDR3 is TGTGCCAGCAGCTGGCCGGCGGGGGGGGTACTCTCGCTGAGCGACACAGCAGATACGCAGTATTTT. It encodes CASSWPAGGVLSLSDTADTQYF.

A note on this clonotype: This could be a read error, since a much larger clone is one nucleotide away. This chain uses TRBV7-9 with TRBJ2-2; D is possibly TRBD1 (5 bases). In germline, CDR1 is SEHNR, CDR2 FQNEAQ (reference sequence). The CDR3 covers 13 residues. The CDR3 region is CASLDSNTRELFF. As DNA, the CDR3 is TGTGCCAGCTTAGACAGTAACACCAGGGAGCTGTTTTTT.

This clonotype was recorded a few times. The rearrangement uses TRBV27 and TRBJ2-1, with D hard to call. Trimming stripped 5 bases from V and 8 bases from J, with 13 bases between. The CDR3 spans 13 residues. The V gene's germline CDR1 is MNHEY and CDR2 SMNVEV (reference sequence). CDR3 protein: CASSPPPVHEQFF. The CDR3 bases are TGTGCCAGCAGTCCACCCCCTGTCCATGAGCAGTTCTTC.

V usage is TRBV20-1 and J usage is TRBJ2-5, with 8 bases that match TRBD1. Germline V gene lookup returns CDR1 DFQATT and CDR2 SNEGSKA (reference sequence). J gave up 5 bases and V 6 bases, and 11 bases lay outside the gene matches. This CDR3 contains 14 residues. The chain's CDR3 is CSASKDRAGETQYF. The CDR3 DNA reads TGCAGTGCAAGCAAGGACAGGGCGGGGGAGACCCAGTACTTC.

This clonotype has just a few counts. The chain recombines TRBV9 with TRBJ1-2; D is unresolved. Germline V gives CDR1 SGDLS, CDR2 YYNGEE. The ends were cut back, 3 bases at V and 4 bases at J, with 7 bases in the middle. The length of the CDR3 is 12 residues. The CDR3 bases are TGTGCCAGCAGCGATCGTTCCTATGGCTACACCTTC. Protein sequence: CASSDRSYGYTF. The complete variable domain, with remaining parts taken from reference TRBV9 and TRBJ1-2, reads DSGVTQTPKHLITATGQRVTLRCSPRSGDLSVYWYQQSLDQGLQFLIQYYNGEERAKGNILERFSAQQFPDLHSELNLSSLELGDSALYFCASSDRSYGYTFGSGTRLTVV.

The sample holds many counts of this clonotype. V usage is TRBV7-8 and J usage is TRBJ2-5; TRBD1 matches 10 bases. The CDR3 totals 12 residues. CDR1 and CDR2 from the germline V gene are SGHVS and FQNEAQ. The V and J ends lost 10 bases and 4 bases, in that order; junction bases with no gene match: 3. CDR3 sequence: CAIGQGGETQYF. The DNA of the CDR3 is TGTGCCATAGGACAGGGGGGAGAGACCCAGTACTTC.

This clonotype was detected many times. The V and J genes are TRBV9 and TRBJ2-2; no clear D gene. CDR3 size: 16 residues. Germline lookup yields CDR1 SGDLS and CDR2 YYNGEE. The V end was cut by 3 bases, the J end by 3 bases, with 15 bases between. In nucleotides, the CDR3 is TGTGCCAGCAGCGACCCCTTCAGACCCGACACCGGGGAGCTGTTTTTT. Its translation: CASSDPFRPDTGELFF.

Worth noting for this clonotype: One end of the junction does not line up with germline, which may come from a read error. The chain has TRBV11-2 and TRBJ1-1, with D unresolved. CDR3 length equals 12 residues. The germline CDR1 and CDR2 sequences are SGHAT and FQNNGV. CDR3 bases: TGTGCCAGCAGCCTAGAAGGTTTGGCGGCTTTCTTT. Encoded protein: CASSLEGLAAFF.

This clonotype was observed a handful of times. The CDR3 DNA follows: TGTGCCAGCAGCCCCGTCCGGGGAGGGGCCAGCTACAATGAGCAGTTCTTC. It yields the protein CASSPVRGGASYNEQFF. This chain joins TRBV14 and TRBJ2-1, with 7 bases matching TRBD2. Germline V gene sequence: CDR1 SGHDN, CDR2 FVKESK. With V trimmed by 4 bases and J by 3 bases, 12 bases remained unmatched. The CDR3 spans 17 residues.

This clonotype was picked up a small number of times. Compared with germline, one end of the junction differs, possibly owing to a read error. The rearrangement uses TRBV3-1 and TRBJ1-2, with 8 bases that match TRBD1. This CDR3 is built from 12 residues. The germline CDR1 and CDR2 sequences are LGHDT and YNNKEL (reference sequence). The CDR3 loop reads CASSQDRDRLLF. The CDR3 nucleotides are TGTGCCAGCAGCCAAGATAGGGACAGGCTCCTCTTC.

This clonotype was seen repeatedly, ten times or more. The J gene is TRBJ2-1, the V gene TRBV7-9; D remains ambiguous. Per germline, CDR1 SEHNR and CDR2 FQNEAQ (reference sequence). V lost 8 bases and J lost 7, with 15 bases in between. This CDR3 is built from 13 residues. The CDR3 nucleotides read TGTGCCAGCTATGAAGGTAATCGGAATGAGCAGTTCTTC. Protein sequence: CASYEGNRNEQFF. Supplemented by reference TRBV7-9 and TRBJ2-1, the full variable domain reads DTGVSQNPRHKITKRGQNVTFRCDPISEHNRLYWYRQTLGQGPEFLTYFQNEAQLEKSRLLSDRFSAERPKGSFSTLEIQRTEQGDSAMYLCASYEGNRNEQFFGPGTRLTVL.

J is TRBJ2-3 and V is TRBV6-2 or TRBV6-3; the match to TRBD2 covers 8 bases. V was clipped by 4 bases and J by 1 base; unmatched bases: 16. The germline V gene has CDR1 MNHEY and CDR2 SVGEGT. The CDR3 totals 19 residues. CDR3 coding DNA: TGTGCCAGCAGTTCGCTTACTAGCGGATCCCGAGGTGGCACAGATACGCAGTATTTT. Protein: CASSSLTSGSRGGTDTQYF.

This clonotype was observed many times. This chain uses TRBV12-3 or TRBV12-4 with TRBJ2-7; 12 bases agree with TRBD1. The V and J ends lost 6 bases and 3 bases, in that order; junction bases with no gene match: 9. The CDR3 runs to 16 residues. CDR3: CASRPGQGAPHYEQYF. Written as DNA, the CDR3 is TGTGCCAGCAGACCGGGACAGGGGGCCCCTCACTACGAGCAGTACTTC.

This clonotype has ten or more counts. CDR3 DNA sequence: TGTGCCAGCAGTTGGCTGGGGCCCTACGAGCAGTACTTC. Translating gives CASSWLGPYEQYF. The rearrangement uses TRBV12-3 or TRBV12-4 and TRBJ2-7, with TRBD1 as a possible D gene (5 bases). This CDR3 contains 13 residues. V lost 4 bases, J lost 2 bases, and 9 bases lay in between.

This clonotype was seen only a few times. V gene TRBV4-1 combines with J gene TRBJ2-2; perhaps TRBD2 as D (6 bases). The V gene lost 8 bases and the J gene lost 2 bases, with 9 bases spanning the gap. Germline assignment: CDR1 MGHRA and CDR2 YSYEKL. The CDR3 length is 13 residues. CDR3 loop: CASAGLNTGELFF. The CDR3 DNA reads as TGCGCCAGCGCGGGACTTAACACCGGGGAGCTGTTTTTT.

This clonotype has at least ten counts. V is TRBV20-1 and J is TRBJ2-7, with TRBD1 matching 7 bases. J was trimmed by 3 bases and V by 0 bases; bases with no gene match: 8. Germline CDR1 DFQATT, CDR2 SNEGSKA (reference sequence). CDR3 length: 15 residues. The CDR3 DNA reads TGCAGTGCTAGAGACAGACAGGGCTTGAGCTACGAGCAGTACTTC. Encoded protein: CSARDRQGLSYEQYF.

The rearrangement uses TRBV3-1 and TRBJ2-2, with D possibly matching TRBD1 (6 bases). The CDR3 is made up of 13 amino acids. CDR1 and CDR2 (germline): LGHDT, YNNKEL (reference sequence). Deletions cut 4 bases from V and 7 bases from J, with 10 bases between. The CDR3 reads CASSLQGNGELFF. CDR3 sequence (DNA): TGTGCCAGCAGCCTACAGGGTAACGGGGAGCTGTTTTTT.

This clonotype was counted between two and nine times. This chain links TRBV11-1 with TRBJ1-3, with D unresolved. Trimming shortened V by 1 base and J by 0 bases, and 16 bases separated the two germline ends. The CDR3 has 18 amino acids. Germline CDR1 is SGHAT and CDR2 is FQDESV (reference sequence). The CDR3 spells CASSLGGSGPYSGNTIYF. The CDR3 DNA follows: TGTGCCAGCAGCTTAGGGGGATCCGGACCATACTCTGGAAACACCATATATTTT.

The gene calls are TRBV11-3 and TRBJ1-2; 9 nucleotides match TRBD1. The CDR3 is 15 amino acids. Trimming at V came to 7 bases and at J to 4 bases, leaving 10 bases not matched to a gene. From germline, CDR1 is SGHNT and CDR2 YENEEA. The CDR3 DNA follows: TGTGCCAGCAACAAAGCCGGGACAGGGCCCTATGGCTACACCTTC. Its protein is CASNKAGTGPYGYTF.